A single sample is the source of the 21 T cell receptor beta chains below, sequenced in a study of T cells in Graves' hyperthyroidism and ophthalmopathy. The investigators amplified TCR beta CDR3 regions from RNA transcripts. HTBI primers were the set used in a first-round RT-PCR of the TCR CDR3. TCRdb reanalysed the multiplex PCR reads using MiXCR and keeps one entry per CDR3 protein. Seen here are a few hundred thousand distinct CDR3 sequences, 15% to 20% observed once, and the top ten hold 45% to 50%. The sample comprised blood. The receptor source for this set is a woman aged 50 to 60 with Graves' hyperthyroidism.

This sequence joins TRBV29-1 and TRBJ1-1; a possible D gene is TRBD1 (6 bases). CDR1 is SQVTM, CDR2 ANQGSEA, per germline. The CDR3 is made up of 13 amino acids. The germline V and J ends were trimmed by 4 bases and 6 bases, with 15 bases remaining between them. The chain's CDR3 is CSVAQTRGSEAFF. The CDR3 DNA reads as TGCAGCGTTGCCCAGACCAGGGGATCTGAAGCTTTCTTT.

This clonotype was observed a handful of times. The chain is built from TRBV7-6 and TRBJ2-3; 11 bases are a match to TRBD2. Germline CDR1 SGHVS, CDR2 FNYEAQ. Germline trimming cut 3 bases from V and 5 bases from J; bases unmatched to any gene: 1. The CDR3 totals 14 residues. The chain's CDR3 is CASSFLAGGDTQYF. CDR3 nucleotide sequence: TGTGCCAGCAGCTTTCTAGCGGGAGGAGATACGCAGTATTTT.

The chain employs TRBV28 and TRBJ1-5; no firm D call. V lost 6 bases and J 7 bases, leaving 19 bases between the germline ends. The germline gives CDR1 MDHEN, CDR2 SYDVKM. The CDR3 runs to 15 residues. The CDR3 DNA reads TGTGCCAGCAGCCTCGATGTGGGCTTAGGACAGCCCCAGCATTTT. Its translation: CASSLDVGLGQPQHF.

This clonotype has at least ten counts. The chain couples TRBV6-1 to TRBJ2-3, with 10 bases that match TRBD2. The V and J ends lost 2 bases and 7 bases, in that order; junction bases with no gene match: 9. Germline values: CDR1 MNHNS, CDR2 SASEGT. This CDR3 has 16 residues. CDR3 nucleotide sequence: TGTGCCAGCAGTGAAAGTCTCAGCGGGGGGGCCTATACGCAGTATTTT. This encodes CASSESLSGGAYTQYF.

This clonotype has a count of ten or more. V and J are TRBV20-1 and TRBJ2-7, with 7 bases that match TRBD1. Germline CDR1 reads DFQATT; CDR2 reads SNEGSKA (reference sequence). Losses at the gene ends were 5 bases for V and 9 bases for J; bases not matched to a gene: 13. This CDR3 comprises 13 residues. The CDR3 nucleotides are TGCAGTGCTCAACGGACAGGAGAAGTGGGGCAGTACTTC. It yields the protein CSAQRTGEVGQYF.

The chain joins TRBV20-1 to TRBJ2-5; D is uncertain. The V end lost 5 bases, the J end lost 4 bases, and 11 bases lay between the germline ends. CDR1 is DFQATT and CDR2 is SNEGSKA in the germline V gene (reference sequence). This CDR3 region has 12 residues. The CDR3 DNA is TGCAGTGCTTCCCAGACCACAGAGACCCAGTACTTC. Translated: CSASQTTETQYF.

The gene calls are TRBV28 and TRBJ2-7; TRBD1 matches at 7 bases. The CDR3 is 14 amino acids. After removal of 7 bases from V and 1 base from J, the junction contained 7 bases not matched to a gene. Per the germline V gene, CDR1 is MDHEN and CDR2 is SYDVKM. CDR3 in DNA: TGTGCCAGCAACAGCCGGGACAGATCCTACGAGCAGTACTTC. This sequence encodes CASNSRDRSYEQYF.

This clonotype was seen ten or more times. CDR3 DNA: TGTGCCAGCAGTTCTTTTGGGGAGACCCAGTACTTC. Translation: CASSSFGETQYF. The chain joins TRBV12-3 or TRBV12-4 to TRBJ2-5; D gene unclear. V was pared by 4 bases and J by 5 bases, with 8 bases between. CDR3 length: 12 amino acids.

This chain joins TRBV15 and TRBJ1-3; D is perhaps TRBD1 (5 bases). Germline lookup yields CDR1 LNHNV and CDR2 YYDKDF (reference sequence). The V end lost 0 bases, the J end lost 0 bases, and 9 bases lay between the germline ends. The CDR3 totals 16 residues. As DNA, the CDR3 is TGTGCCACCAGCAGAGATCCGGGGCCCTCTGGAAACACCATATATTTT. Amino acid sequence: CATSRDPGPSGNTIYF.

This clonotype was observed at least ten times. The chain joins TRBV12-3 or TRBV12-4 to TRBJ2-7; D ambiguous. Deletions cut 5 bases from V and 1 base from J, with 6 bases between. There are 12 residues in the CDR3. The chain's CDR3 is CASSPQSYEQYF. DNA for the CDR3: TGTGCCAGCAGTCCCCAGTCCTACGAGCAGTACTTC.

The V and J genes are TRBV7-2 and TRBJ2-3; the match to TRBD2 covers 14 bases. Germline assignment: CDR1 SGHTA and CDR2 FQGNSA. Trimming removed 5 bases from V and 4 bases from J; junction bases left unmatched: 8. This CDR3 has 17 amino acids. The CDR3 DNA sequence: TGTGCCAGCAGCACCCCCGGGACTAGCGGGAGTTCAGATACGCAGTATTTT. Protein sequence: CASSTPGTSGSSDTQYF.

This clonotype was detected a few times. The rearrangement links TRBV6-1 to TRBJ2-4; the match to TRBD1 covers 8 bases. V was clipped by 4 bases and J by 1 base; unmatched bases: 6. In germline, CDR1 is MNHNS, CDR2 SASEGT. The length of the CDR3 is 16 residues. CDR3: CASSASQGEAKNIQYF. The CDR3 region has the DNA TGTGCCAGCAGTGCCTCACAGGGGGAGGCCAAAAACATTCAGTACTTC.

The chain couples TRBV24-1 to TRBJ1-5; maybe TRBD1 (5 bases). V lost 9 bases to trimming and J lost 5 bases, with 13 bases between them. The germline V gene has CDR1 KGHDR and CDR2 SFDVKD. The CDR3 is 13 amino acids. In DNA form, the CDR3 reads TGTGCCACCTCCCGGGACCGAGATCAGCCCCAGCATTTT. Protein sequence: CATSRDRDQPQHF.

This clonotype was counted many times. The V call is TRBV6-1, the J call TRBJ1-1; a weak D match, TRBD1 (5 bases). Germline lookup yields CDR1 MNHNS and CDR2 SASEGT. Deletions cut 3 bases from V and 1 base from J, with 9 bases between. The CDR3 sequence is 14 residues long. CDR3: CASSDGGGNTEAFF. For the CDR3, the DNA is TGTGCCAGCAGTGATGGCGGGGGGAACACTGAAGCTTTCTTT.

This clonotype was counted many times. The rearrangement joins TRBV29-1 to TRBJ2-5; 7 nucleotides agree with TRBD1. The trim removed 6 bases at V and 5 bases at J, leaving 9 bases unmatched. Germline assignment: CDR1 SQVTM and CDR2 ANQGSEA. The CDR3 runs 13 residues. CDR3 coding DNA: TGCAGCGTGAGCCCTGACAGGGCGGAGACCCAGTACTTC. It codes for CSVSPDRAETQYF.

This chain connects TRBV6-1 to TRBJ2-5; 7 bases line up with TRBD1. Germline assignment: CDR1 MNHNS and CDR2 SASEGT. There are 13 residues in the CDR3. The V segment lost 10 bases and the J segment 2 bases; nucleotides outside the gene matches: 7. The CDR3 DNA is TGTGCCACCCGGGACAGCGAGCAAGAGACCCAGTACTTC. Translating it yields CATRDSEQETQYF.

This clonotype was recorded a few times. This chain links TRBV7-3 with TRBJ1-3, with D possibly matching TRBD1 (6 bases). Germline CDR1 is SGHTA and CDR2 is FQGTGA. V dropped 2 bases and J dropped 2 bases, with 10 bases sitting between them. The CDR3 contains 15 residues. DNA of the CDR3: TGTGCCAGCAGCTTACAAGGGGGGCCTGGAAACACCATATATTTT. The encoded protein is CASSLQGGPGNTIYF.

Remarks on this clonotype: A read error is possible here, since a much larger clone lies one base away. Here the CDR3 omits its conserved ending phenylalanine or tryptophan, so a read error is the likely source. CDR3 DNA sequence: TGTGCCAGCAGGCCGGACGAGAACTATGGCTACACCCTC. As protein: CASRPDENYGYTL. The rearrangement joins TRBV7-9 to TRBJ1-2; unclear D gene. V lost 6 bases and J 2 bases, leaving 10 bases between the germline ends. Germline CDR1 and CDR2: SEHNR and FQNEAQ (reference sequence). The CDR3 runs to 13 residues.

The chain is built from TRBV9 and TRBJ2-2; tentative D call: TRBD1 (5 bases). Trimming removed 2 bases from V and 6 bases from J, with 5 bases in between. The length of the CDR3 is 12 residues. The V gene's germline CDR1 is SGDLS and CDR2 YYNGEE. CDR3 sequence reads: CASSVGPGELFF. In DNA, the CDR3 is TGTGCCAGCAGCGTGGGGCCCGGGGAGCTGTTTTTT.

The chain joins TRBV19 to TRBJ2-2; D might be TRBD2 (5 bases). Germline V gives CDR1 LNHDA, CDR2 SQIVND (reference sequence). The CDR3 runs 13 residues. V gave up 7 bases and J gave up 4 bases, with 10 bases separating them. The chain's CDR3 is CASTREITGELFF. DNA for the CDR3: TGTGCCAGTACAAGGGAGATCACCGGGGAGCTGTTTTTT.

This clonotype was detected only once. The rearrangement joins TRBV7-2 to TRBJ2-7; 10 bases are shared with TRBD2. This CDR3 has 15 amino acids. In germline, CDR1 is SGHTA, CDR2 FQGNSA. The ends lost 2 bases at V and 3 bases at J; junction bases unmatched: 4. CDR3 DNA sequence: TGTGCCAGCAGCTTAAGTAGCGGGGGGCTCTACGAGCAGTACTTC. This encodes CASSLSSGGLYEQYF.